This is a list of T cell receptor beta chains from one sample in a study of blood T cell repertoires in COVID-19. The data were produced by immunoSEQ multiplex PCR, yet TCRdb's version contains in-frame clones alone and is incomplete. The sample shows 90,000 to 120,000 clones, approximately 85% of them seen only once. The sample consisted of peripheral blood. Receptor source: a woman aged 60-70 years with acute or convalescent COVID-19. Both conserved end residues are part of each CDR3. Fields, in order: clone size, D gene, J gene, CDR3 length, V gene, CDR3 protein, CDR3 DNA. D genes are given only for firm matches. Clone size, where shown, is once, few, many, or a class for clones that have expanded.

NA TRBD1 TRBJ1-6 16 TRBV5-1 CASSLTSGTGNSPLHF TGCGCCAGCAGCTTAACCTCCGGGACAGGGAATTCACCCCTCCACTTT
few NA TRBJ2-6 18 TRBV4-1 CASSQDSGVDSGANVLTF TGCGCCAGCAGCCAAGATTCAGGCGTTGACTCTGGGGCCAACGTCCTGACTTTC
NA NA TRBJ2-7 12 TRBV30 CAWTRSSYEQYF TGTGCCTGGACCAGGTCGTCCTACGAGCAGTACTTC
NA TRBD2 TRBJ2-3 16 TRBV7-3 CASSDGLAGSTDTQYF TGTGCCAGCAGCGACGGACTAGCGGGATCCACAGATACGCAGTATTTT
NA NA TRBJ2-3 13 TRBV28 CASSPSREDTQYF TGTGCCAGCAGCCCCTCCCGGGAGGATACGCAGTATTTT
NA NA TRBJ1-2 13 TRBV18 CASSPTGNYGYTF TGTGCCAGCTCACCAACAGGGAACTATGGCTACACCTTC
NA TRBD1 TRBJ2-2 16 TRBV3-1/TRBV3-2 CASSPGTGALTGELFF TGTGCCAGCAGTCCCGGGACAGGGGCCCTCACCGGGGAGCTGTTTTTT
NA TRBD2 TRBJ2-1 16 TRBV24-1 CATSDLRLAGGNEQFF TGTGCCACCAGTGATTTAAGACTAGCGGGGGGCAATGAGCAGTTCTTC
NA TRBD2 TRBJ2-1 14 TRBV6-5 CASTIAGGRNEQFF TGTGCCAGCACCATAGCGGGAGGTAGGAATGAGCAGTTCTTC
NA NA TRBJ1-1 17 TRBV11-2 CASSLSRLWGENTEAFF TGTGCCAGCAGCTTATCCCGGTTATGGGGCGAAAACACTGAAGCTTTCTTT
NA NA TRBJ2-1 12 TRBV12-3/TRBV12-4 CASSLARNEQFF TGTGCCAGCAGTTTAGCGAGGAATGAGCAGTTCTTC
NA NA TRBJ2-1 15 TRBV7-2 CASSLDGLTQVEQFF TGTGCCAGCAGCTTAGACGGACTGACCCAGGTTGAGCAGTTCTTC
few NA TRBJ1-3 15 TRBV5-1 CASSLVGTPGNTIYF TGCGCCAGCAGCTTGGTAGGGACTCCTGGAAACACCATATATTTT
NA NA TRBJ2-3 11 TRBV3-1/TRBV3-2 CASSQVYTQYF TGTGCCAGCAGCCAAGTATATACGCAGTATTTT
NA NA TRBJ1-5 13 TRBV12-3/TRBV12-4 CASSLGRGGPQHF TGTGCCAGCAGTTTAGGGCGGGGAGGACCCCAGCATTTT
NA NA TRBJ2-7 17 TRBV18 CASSLKVGSGTHYEQYF TGTGCCAGCTCACTAAAGGTGGGAAGTGGGACACACTACGAGCAGTACTTC
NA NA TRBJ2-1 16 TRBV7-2 CASSLGREFGSNEQFF TGTGCCAGCAGTTTAGGTCGGGAGTTCGGGTCGAATGAGCAGTTCTTC
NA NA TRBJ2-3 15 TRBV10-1 CASSESASGTDTQYF TGCGCCAGCAGTGAGTCGGCTAGCGGCACAGATACGCAGTATTTT
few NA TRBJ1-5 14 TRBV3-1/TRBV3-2 CASSQGERAQPQHF TGTGCCAGCAGCCAGGGCGAGAGAGCCCAGCCCCAGCATTTT
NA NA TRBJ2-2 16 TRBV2 CASSEWAGANTGELFF TGTGCCAGCAGTGAATGGGCAGGGGCAAACACCGGGGAGCTGTTTTTT
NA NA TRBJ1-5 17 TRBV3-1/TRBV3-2 CASSQGLDSSLEEPQHF TGTGCCAGCAGCCAAGGTTTGGACAGTTCCCTAGAGGAGCCCCAGCATTTT
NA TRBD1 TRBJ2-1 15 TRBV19 CASINPGQDNNEQFF TGTGCCAGTATTAATCCGGGACAGGATAACAATGAGCAGTTCTTC
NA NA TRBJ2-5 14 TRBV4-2 CASSPTGIEETQYF TGTGCCAGCAGCCCCACAGGTATTGAAGAGACCCAGTACTTC
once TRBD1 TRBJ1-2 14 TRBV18 CASSPPGGRDGYTF TGTGCCAGCTCACCGCCAGGGGGAAGGGATGGCTACACCTTC
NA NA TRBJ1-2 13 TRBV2 CASDVQGLYGYTF TGTGCCAGCGACGTTCAGGGACTCTATGGCTACACCTTC
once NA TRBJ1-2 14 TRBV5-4 CASSLAGVSNGYTF TGTGCCAGCAGCTTGGCAGGGGTGTCTAATGGCTACACCTTC
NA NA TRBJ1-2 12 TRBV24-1 CATSDFDYGYTF TGTGCCACCAGTGATTTCGACTATGGCTACACCTTC
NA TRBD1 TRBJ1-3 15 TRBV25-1 CASSEGQGAGNTIYF TGTGCCAGCAGTGAGGGACAGGGGGCTGGAAACACCATATATTTT
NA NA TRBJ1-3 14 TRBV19 CASCEYHSGNTIYF TGTGCCTCCTGTGAGTACCACTCTGGAAACACCATATATTTT
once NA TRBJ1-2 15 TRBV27 CASSLSTLANYGYTF TGTGCCAGCAGTTTATCGACCCTAGCTAACTATGGCTACACCTTC
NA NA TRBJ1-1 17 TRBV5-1 CASSLGSGPGSDTEAFF TGCGCCAGCAGCTTGGGGTCCGGTCCGGGATCGGACACTGAAGCTTTCTTT
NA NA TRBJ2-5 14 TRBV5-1 CASGSGRGQETQYF TGCGCCAGCGGCTCGGGCAGGGGCCAAGAGACCCAGTACTTC
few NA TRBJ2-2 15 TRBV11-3 CASSARFDSTGELFF TGTGCCAGCAGCGCACGATTTGACTCCACCGGGGAGCTGTTTTTT
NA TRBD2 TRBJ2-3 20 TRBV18 CASSPPLGTSGSNRPDTQYF TGTGCCAGCTCACCACCGCTGGGGACTAGCGGGAGTAATCGACCAGATACGCAGTATTTT
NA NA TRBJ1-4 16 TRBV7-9 CASSQNLRTANEKLFF TGTGCCAGCAGCCAGAACCTCCGGACAGCTAATGAAAAACTGTTTTTT
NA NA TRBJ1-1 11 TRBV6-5 CASSRDSEAFF TGTGCCAGCAGCCGTGACAGCGAAGCTTTCTTT
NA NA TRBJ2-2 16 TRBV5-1 CASSATGISNTGELFF TGCGCCAGCAGCGCGACCGGGATTTCTAATACCGGGGAGCTGTTTTTT
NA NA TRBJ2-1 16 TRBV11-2 CASTPRGNLPYNEQFF TGTGCCAGCACCCCACGGGGGAACCTTCCGTACAATGAGCAGTTCTTC
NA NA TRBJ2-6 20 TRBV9 CASSPRGGRETYSGANVLTF TGTGCCAGCAGCCCCAGGGGAGGGAGGGAGACCTACTCTGGGGCCAACGTCCTGACTTTC
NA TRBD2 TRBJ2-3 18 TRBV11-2 CASDSSLGLAVSTDTQYF TGTGCCAGCGACTCTTCATTGGGGCTAGCGGTTAGCACAGATACGCAGTATTTT
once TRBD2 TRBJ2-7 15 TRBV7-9 CASSFVAGANYEQYF TGTGCCAGCAGCTTCGTAGCGGGAGCAAACTACGAGCAGTACTTC
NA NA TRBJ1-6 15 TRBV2 CASSERSSYNSPLHF TGTGCCAGCAGTGAGAGGAGCTCCTATAATTCACCCCTCCACTTT
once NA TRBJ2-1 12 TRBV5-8 CASSSGINEQFF TGTGCCAGCAGCTCCGGGATCAATGAGCAGTTCTTC
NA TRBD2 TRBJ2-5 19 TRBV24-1 CATSDSGGLAGGGWETQYF TGTGCCACCAGTGACTCGGGCGGGCTAGCGGGAGGAGGTTGGGAGACCCAGTACTTC
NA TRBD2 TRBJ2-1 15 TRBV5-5 CASSLGGSLYNEQFF TGTGCCAGCAGCTTAGGCGGGAGCCTTTACAATGAGCAGTTCTTC
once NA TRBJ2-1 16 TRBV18 CASSLQGLRGNNEQFF TGTGCCAGCTCACTACAGGGTCTAAGAGGGAACAATGAGCAGTTCTTC
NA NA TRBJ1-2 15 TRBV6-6 CASSPSRSYTYGYTF TGTGCCAGCAGTCCGTCTCGGAGCTATACCTATGGCTACACCTTC
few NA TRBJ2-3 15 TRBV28 CASSSGTPRRGTQYF TGTGCCAGCAGTAGTGGGACTCCCAGGAGAGGGACGCAGTATTTT
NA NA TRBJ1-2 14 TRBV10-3 CAISESGGPYGYTF TGTGCCATCAGTGAGTCCGGGGGACCCTATGGCTACACCTTC
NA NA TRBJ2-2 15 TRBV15 CATSRDGGANGELFF TGTGCCACCAGCAGAGATGGCGGAGCGAACGGGGAGCTGTTTTTT